Given below is one T cell receptor (delta chain) in context. With a far larger clone one base away, a read error is the likely cause. Other DNA sequences within the sample encode an identical CDR3. The data are from a study of gamma-delta chains in newborns, infants, children. The overall study: Microbial exposure reportedly drives polyclonal innate γδ T cell expansion after birth.

TCRdb re-called the reads via CATT. Of about 3,400 delta-chain clones listed, 0.25% to 0.3% are singletons. The CDR3 is 21 amino acids. The V gene's germline CDR1 is GEAIGNYY and CDR2 EKD. The V gene end was trimmed by 1 base and the J gene end by 0 bases; junction bases not matched to a gene: 9. The sequence was collected from a child who was a newborn, infant or young child, either healthy, febrile or measles-vaccinated (not recorded which). This sequence joins TRDV2 and TRDJ3; 12 bases map to TRDD3. Sequencing was performed on blood. The CDR3 loop is CACDTVLGDTPSSWDTRQMFF. CDR3 sequence (DNA): TGTGCCTGTGACACTGTACTGGGGGATACCCCTAGCTCCTGGGACACCCGACAGATGTTTTTC.